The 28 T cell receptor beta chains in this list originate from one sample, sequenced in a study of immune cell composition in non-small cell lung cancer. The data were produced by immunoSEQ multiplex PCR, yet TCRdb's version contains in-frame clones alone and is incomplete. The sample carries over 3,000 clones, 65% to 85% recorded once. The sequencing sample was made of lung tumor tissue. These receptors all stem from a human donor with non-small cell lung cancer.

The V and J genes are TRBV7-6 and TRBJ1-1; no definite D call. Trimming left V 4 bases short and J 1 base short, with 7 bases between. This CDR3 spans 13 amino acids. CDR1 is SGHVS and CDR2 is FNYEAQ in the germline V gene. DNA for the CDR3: TGTGCCAGCAGCTCCGACACGAACACTGAAGCTTTCTTT. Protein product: CASSSDTNTEAFF.

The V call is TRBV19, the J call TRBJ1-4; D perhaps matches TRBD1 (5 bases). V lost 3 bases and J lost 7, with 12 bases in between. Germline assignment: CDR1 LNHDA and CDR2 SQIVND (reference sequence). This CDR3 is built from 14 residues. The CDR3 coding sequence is TGTGCCAGTAGTATTTCCAGGGCGACTGAAAAACTGTTTTTT. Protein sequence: CASSISRATEKLFF.

DNA of the CDR3: TGTGCCAGCAGCCAGGGTCCAGGGGGCAGATCGGACACCATATATTTT. Its translation is CASSQGPGGRSDTIYF. V gene TRBV4-2 combines with J gene TRBJ1-3; 8 nucleotides align to TRBD1. The ends lost 3 bases at V and 8 bases at J; junction bases unmatched: 12. CDR3 length equals 16 residues. Germline V gives CDR1 LGHNA, CDR2 YNFKEQ.

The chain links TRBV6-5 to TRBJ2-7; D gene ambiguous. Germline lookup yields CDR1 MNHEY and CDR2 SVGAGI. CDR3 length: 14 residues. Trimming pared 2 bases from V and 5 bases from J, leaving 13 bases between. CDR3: CASSYDWSLDEQYF. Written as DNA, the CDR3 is TGTGCCAGCAGTTACGACTGGTCCTTGGACGAGCAGTACTTC.

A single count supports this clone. CDR3 bases: TGTGCCAGCAGCCCCTTTGACAATGAGCAGTTCTTC. Translated: CASSPFDNEQFF. The chain combines TRBV7-6 with TRBJ2-1; D unclear. Germline-derived CDR1 and CDR2 are SGHVS and FNYEAQ. V was pared by 5 bases and J by 5 bases, with 7 bases between. The CDR3 is 12 amino acids. Complete variable domain (other parts from reference TRBV7-6 and TRBJ2-1): GAGVSQSPRYKVTKRGQDVALRCDPISGHVSLYWYRQALGQGPEFLTYFNYEAQQDKSGLPNDRFSAERPEGSISTLTIQRTEQRDSAMYRCASSPFDNEQFFGPGTRLTVL.

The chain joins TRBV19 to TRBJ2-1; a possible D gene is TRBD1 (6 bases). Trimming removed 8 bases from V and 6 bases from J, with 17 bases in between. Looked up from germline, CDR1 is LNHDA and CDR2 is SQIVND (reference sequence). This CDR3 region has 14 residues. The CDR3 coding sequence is TGTGCCAGTGATCTCCCGGGACATAGCAATGAGCAGTTCTTC. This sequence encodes CASDLPGHSNEQFF.

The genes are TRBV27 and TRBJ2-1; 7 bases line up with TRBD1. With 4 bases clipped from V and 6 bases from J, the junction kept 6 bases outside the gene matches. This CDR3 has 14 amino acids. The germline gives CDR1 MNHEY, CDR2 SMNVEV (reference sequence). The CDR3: CASSSTGPPNEQFF. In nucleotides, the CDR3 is TGTGCCAGCAGTTCGACAGGGCCCCCCAATGAGCAGTTCTTC.

In DNA, the CDR3 is TGTGCCAGCAGTTTCGGACAGGGGAGGACCCAGCCCCAGCATTTT. Amino acids: CASSFGQGRTQPQHF. The rearrangement uses TRBV6-6 and TRBJ1-5, with TRBD1 matching over 9 bases. Germline V gives CDR1 MNHNY, CDR2 SVGAGI (reference sequence). The CDR3 covers 15 residues. The V segment lost 4 bases and the J segment 7 bases; nucleotides outside the gene matches: 8.

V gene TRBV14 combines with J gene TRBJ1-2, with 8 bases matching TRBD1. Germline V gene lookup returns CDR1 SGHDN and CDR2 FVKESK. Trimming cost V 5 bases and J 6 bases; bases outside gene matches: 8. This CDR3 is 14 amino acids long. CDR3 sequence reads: CASSERTGMHGYTF. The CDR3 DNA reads TGTGCCAGCAGCGAACGGACAGGGATGCATGGCTACACCTTC.

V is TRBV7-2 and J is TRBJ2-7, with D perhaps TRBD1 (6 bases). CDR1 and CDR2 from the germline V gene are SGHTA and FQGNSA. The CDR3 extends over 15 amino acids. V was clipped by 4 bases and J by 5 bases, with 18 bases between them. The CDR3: CASSSIGSRGDEQYF. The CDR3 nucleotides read TGTGCCAGCAGCTCGATAGGGTCCAGGGGCGACGAGCAGTACTTC.

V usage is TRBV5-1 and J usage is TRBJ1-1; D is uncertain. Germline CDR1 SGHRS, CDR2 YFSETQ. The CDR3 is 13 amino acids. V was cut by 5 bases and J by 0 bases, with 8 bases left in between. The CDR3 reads CASSLNMNTEAFF. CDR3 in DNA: TGCGCCAGCAGTCTTAATATGAACACTGAAGCTTTCTTT.

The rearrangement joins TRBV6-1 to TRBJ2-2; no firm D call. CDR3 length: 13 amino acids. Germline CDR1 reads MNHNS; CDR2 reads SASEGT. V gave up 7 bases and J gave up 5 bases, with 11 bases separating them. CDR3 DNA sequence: TGTGCCAGCACCCGTACAGAGACCGGGGAGCTGTTTTTT. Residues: CASTRTETGELFF.

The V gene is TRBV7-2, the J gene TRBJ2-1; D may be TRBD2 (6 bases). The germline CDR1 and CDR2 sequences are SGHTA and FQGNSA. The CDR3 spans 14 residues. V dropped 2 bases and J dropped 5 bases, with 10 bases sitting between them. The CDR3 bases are TGTGCCAGCAGCTTAAGCCTAGCGAACAATGAGCAGTTCTTC. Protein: CASSLSLANNEQFF.

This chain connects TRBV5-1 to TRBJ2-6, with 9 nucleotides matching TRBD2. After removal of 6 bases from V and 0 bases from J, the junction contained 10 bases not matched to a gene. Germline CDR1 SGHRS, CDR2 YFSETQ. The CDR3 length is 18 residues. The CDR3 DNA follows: TGCGCCAGCACACTTAGCGGGGGCGCCTTCTCTGGGGCCAACGTCCTGACTTTC. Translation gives CASTLSGGAFSGANVLTF. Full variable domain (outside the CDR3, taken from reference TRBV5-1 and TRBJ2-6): KAGVTQTPRYLIKTRGQQVTLSCSPISGHRSVSWYQQTPGQGLQFLFEYFSETQRNKGNFPGRFSGRQFSNSRSEMNVSTLELGDSALYLCASTLSGGAFSGANVLTFGAGSRLTVL.

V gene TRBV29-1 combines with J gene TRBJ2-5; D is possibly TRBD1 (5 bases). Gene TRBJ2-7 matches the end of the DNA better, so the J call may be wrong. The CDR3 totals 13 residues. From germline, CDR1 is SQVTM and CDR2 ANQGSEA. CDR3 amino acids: CSVEAQETYEQYF. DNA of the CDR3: TGCAGCGTTGAGGCACAGGAGACCTACGAGCAGTACTTC.

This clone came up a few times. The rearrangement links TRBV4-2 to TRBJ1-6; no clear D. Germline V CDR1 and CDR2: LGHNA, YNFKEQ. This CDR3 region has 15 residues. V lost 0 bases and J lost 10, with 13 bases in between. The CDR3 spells CASSQESGGASPLHF. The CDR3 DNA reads TGTGCCAGCAGCCAAGAGTCCGGTGGAGCATCACCCCTCCACTTT.

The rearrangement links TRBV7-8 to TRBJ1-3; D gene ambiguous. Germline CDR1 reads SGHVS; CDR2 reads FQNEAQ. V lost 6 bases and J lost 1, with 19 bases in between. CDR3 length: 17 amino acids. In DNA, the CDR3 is TGTGCCAGCAGAGCTGGTTTTTTCACAGATTCTGGAAACACCATATATTTT. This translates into CASRAGFFTDSGNTIYF. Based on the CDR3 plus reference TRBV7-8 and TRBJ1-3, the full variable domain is GAGVSQSPRYKVAKRGQDVALRCDPISGHVSLFWYQQALGQGPEFLTYFQNEAQLDKSGLPSDRFFAERPEGSVSTLKIQRTQQEDSAVYLCASRAGFFTDSGNTIYFGEGSWLTVV.

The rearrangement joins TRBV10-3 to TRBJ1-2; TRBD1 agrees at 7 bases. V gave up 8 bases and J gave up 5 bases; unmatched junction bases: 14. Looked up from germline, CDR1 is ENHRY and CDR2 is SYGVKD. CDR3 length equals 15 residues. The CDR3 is CAIRGDREVMYGYTF. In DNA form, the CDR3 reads TGTGCCATCCGAGGAGACAGGGAGGTTATGTATGGCTACACCTTC.

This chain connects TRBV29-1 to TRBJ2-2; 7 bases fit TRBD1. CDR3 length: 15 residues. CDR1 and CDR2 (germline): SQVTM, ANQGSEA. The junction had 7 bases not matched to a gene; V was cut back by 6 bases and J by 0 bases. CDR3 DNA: TGCAGCGTAGAGACAGGGAGCTCGAACACCGGGGAGCTGTTTTTT. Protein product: CSVETGSSNTGELFF.

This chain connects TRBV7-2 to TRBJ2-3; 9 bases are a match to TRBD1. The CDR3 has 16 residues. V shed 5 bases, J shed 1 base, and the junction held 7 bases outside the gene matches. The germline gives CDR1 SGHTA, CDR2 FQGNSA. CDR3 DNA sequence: TGTGCCAGCAGCCCGCGGGACAGGGAACGCACAGATACGCAGTATTTT. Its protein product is CASSPRDRERTDTQYF.

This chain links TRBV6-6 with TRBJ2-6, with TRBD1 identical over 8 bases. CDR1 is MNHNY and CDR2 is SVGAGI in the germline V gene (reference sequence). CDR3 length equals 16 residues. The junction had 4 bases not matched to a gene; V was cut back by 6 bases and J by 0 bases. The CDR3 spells CASRDRANSGANVLTF. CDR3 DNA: TGTGCCAGCAGGGACAGGGCCAACTCTGGGGCCAACGTCCTGACTTTC.

The CDR3 loop reads CASSLGGGALDTQYF. CDR3 bases: TGTGCCAGCAGCTTAGGAGGGGGGGCCTTAGATACGCAGTATTTT. V gene TRBV7-6 combines with J gene TRBJ2-3; TRBD2 might be the D (7 bases). Trimming stripped 1 base from V and 5 bases from J, with 13 bases between. Germline CDR1 and CDR2: SGHVS and FNYEAQ. The CDR3 is 15 amino acids. The full variable domain, with the rest looked up from reference TRBV7-6 and TRBJ2-3, is GAGVSQSPRYKVTKRGQDVALRCDPISGHVSLYWYRQALGQGPEFLTYFNYEAQQDKSGLPNDRFSAERPEGSISTLTIQRTEQRDSAMYRCASSLGGGALDTQYFGPGTRLTVL.

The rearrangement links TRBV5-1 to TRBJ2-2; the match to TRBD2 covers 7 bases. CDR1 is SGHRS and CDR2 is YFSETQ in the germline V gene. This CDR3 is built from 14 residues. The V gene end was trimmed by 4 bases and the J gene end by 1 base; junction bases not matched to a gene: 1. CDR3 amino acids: CASSPGGNTGELFF. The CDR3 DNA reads TGCGCCAGCAGCCCGGGGGGGAACACCGGGGAGCTGTTTTTT. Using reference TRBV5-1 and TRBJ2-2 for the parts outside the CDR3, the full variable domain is KAGVTQTPRYLIKTRGQQVTLSCSPISGHRSVSWYQQTPGQGLQFLFEYFSETQRNKGNFPGRFSGRQFSNSRSEMNVSTLELGDSALYLCASSPGGNTGELFFGEGSRLTVL.

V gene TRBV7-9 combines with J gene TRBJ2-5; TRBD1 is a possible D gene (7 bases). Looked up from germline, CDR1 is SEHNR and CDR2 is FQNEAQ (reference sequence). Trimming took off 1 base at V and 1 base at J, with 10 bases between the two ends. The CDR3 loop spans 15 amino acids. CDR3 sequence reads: CASSLGRGAQETQYF. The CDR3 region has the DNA TGTGCCAGCAGCTTAGGCAGGGGGGCCCAAGAGACCCAGTACTTC.

CDR3: CASSLQGGNYGYTF. CDR3 sequence (DNA): TGTGCCAGCAGCTTGCAGGGGGGTAACTATGGCTACACCTTC. This rearrangement joins TRBV11-3 to TRBJ1-2; 7 bases fit TRBD1. The CDR3 consists of 14 residues. V was pared by 3 bases and J by 1 base, with 2 bases of the junction left unmatched. CDR1 and CDR2 from the germline V gene are SGHNT and YENEEA. The whole variable domain, filled in from reference TRBV11-3 and TRBJ1-2, reads EAGVVQSPRYKIIEKKQPVAFWCNPISGHNTLYWYLQNLGQGPELLIRYENEEAVDDSQLPKDRFSAERLKGVDSTLKIQPAELGDSAVYLCASSLQGGNYGYTFGSGTRLTVV.

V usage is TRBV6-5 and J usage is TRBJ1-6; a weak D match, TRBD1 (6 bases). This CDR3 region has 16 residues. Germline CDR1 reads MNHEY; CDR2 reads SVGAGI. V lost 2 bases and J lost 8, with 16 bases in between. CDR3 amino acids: CASSYSWRSGDSPLHF. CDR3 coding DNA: TGTGCCAGCAGTTACAGTTGGCGATCAGGGGATTCACCCCTCCACTTT.

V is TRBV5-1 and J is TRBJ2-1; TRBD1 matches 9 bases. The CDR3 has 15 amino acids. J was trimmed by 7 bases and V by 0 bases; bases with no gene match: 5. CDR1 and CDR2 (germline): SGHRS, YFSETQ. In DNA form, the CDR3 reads TGCGCCAGCAGCTTGGGACAGGGGGACGGGAATGAGCAGTTCTTC. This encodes CASSLGQGDGNEQFF.

In DNA, the CDR3 is TGCGCCAGCAGCTTGGTTACAGGGGGCGGACAGCCCCAGCATTTT. Its protein product is CASSLVTGGGQPQHF. The chain is built from TRBV5-1 and TRBJ1-5; 9 nucleotides line up with TRBD1. CDR3 length equals 15 residues. The germline gives CDR1 SGHRS, CDR2 YFSETQ. The V and J ends lost 0 bases and 7 bases, in that order; junction bases with no gene match: 5. Complete variable domain (other parts from reference TRBV5-1 and TRBJ1-5): KAGVTQTPRYLIKTRGQQVTLSCSPISGHRSVSWYQQTPGQGLQFLFEYFSETQRNKGNFPGRFSGRQFSNSRSEMNVSTLELGDSALYLCASSLVTGGGQPQHFGDGTRLSIL.